This T cell receptor beta chain was sequenced in a study of T cell changes during pregnancy in multiple sclerosis. Sequencing was performed with immunoSEQ multiplex PCR; in TCRdb, only in-frame clones are kept and a portion is missing. The sample includes 55,000 to 80,000 clones, around 94% of them seen just once. The V gene lost 2 bases and the J gene lost 3 bases, with 11 bases spanning the gap. The CDR3 length is 15 residues. The germline gives CDR1 SNHLY, CDR2 FYNNEI. This receptor was obtained from a female donor with multiple sclerosis, enrolled in a pregnancy study. The sample was peripheral blood, taken in the third trimester of pregnancy. The V and J genes are TRBV2 and TRBJ1-5, with D uncertain. CDR3 nucleotides: TGTGCCAGCAGTGAACAGAGGATGTCCAATCAGCCCCAGCATTTT. Translating gives CASSEQRMSNQPQHF. The full variable domain, with the rest looked up from reference TRBV2 and TRBJ1-5, is EPEVTQTPSHQVTQMGQEVILRCVPISNHLYFYWYRQILGQKVEFLVSFYNNEISEKSEIFDDQFSVERPDGSNFTLKIRSTKLEDSAMYFCASSEQRMSNQPQHFGDGTRLSIL.